This T cell receptor beta chain was documented in a study of low-dose radiotherapy and immunotherapy resistance in tumors. Overall study: With fractions of 0.5 Gy given every 2 weeks, Cohort 1 accumulated a total of 6.5 Gy. 1 Gy per fraction was delivered to Cohort 2 every two weeks, for 13 Gy total over 26 weeks.

The trim removed 4 bases at V and 4 bases at J, leaving 3 bases unmatched. Germline-derived CDR1 and CDR2 are LGHDT and YNNKEL (reference sequence). CDR3 length: 15 residues. Time point denoted: after trial treatment. This sample's treatment: LDRT plus nivolumab, ipilimumab, low-dose cyclophosphamide and aspirin (RACIN trial). This clonotype was seen at least ten times. Gene-specific TRAV and TRBV primers were used for first-strand cDNA, covering alpha and beta chains. An approximately 19-cycle PCR with a constant-region primer and V-primer adapter amplified TCRs. TCRdb recomputed calls from the reads with MiXCR, one row per CDR3 protein. The sample lists 100,000 or so distinct CDR3 sequences, around 20% seen once, with approximately 4% in the top ten.

This clonotype was sampled from a male donor with prostate cancer. The chain recombines TRBV3-1 with TRBJ1-6; TRBD1 aligns across 8 bases. The material sequenced was PBMCs, taken after low-dose radiotherapy plus immunotherapy. The CDR3 DNA reads TGTGCCAGCAGCCGACAGGGGTCGTATAATTCACCCCTCCACTTT. Amino acids: CASSRQGSYNSPLHF.